A single sample gave rise to the 6 T cell receptor beta chains below, sequenced in a study of cytomegalovirus exposure and HLA in healthy donors. In the PCR, 60 Vbeta and 13 Jbeta primers were used. The protocol was immunoSEQ multiplex PCR, while the TCRdb copy is restricted to in-frame clones and leaves out a portion. There are roughly 200,000 clones in the sample; roughly four fifths occur only once, and 2.1% lies in the top ten. Sequenced: PBMCs. These receptors all come from a woman aged 25 to 39 in good health and CMV-seropositive.

The chain joins TRBV7-2 to TRBJ2-5, with TRBD2 identical over 7 bases. The CDR3 consists of 13 residues. Germline values: CDR1 SGHTA, CDR2 FQGNSA. Germline trimming cut 3 bases from V and 5 bases from J; bases unmatched to any gene: 3. The CDR3 reads CASSFSGRETQYF. The CDR3 DNA sequence: TGTGCCAGCAGCTTTAGCGGGCGGGAGACCCAGTACTTC. The whole variable domain, remainder taken from reference TRBV7-2 and TRBJ2-5, is GAGVSQSPSNKVTEKGKDVELRCDPISGHTALYWYRQSLGQGLEFLIYFQGNSAPDKSGLPSDRFSAERTGGSVSTLTIQRTQQEDSAVYLCASSFSGRETQYFGPGTRLLVL.

The genes are TRBV18 and TRBJ2-2, with D perhaps TRBD1 (5 bases). From germline, CDR1 is KGHSH and CDR2 LQKENI. This CDR3 has 14 residues. Trimming shortened V by 4 bases and J by 6 bases, and 12 bases separated the two germline ends. The CDR3 is CASSRGVQAGELFF. CDR3 sequence (DNA): TGTGCCAGCTCACGGGGCGTCCAGGCCGGGGAGCTGTTTTTT.

This clone has just one count. The chain employs TRBV28 and TRBJ1-5; 9 nucleotides match TRBD1. CDR1 is MDHEN and CDR2 is SYDVKM in the germline V gene. The ends lost 5 bases at V and 6 bases at J; junction bases unmatched: 8. The CDR3 extends over 15 amino acids. CDR3 coding DNA: TGTGCCAGCAGTCCATGGGACAGGGATAGTCAGCCCCAGCATTTT. Translation: CASSPWDRDSQPQHF.

The chain uses TRBV12-5 and TRBJ1-2; unclear D gene. Germline V gives CDR1 LGHNT, CDR2 FRNRAP. The CDR3 is 12 amino acids. The V and J ends lost 2 bases and 5 bases respectively, with 6 bases between them. CDR3: CASGLPRYGYTF. The CDR3 DNA sequence: TGTGCTAGTGGTTTGCCCAGATATGGCTACACCTTC.

This clone was counted a few times. The chain uses TRBV27 and TRBJ2-7, with a possible D match to TRBD1 (5 bases). This CDR3 comprises 13 residues. Germline CDR1 MNHEY, CDR2 SMNVEV (reference sequence). Trimming took off 7 bases at V and 0 bases at J, with 10 bases between the two ends. The CDR3 DNA reads as TGTGCCAGCACAGGGTCACCCTCCTACGAGCAGTACTTC. It codes for CASTGSPSYEQYF.

In its sample, this clone was seen a few times. The chain links TRBV5-1 to TRBJ1-1; 10 bases align to TRBD1. The V segment lost 4 bases and the J segment 6 bases; nucleotides outside the gene matches: 12. CDR3 length: 16 residues. Germline values: CDR1 SGHRS, CDR2 YFSETQ. The CDR3 is CASSTQTGGFIAEAFF. CDR3 in DNA: TGCGCCAGCAGCACTCAGACAGGGGGCTTTATCGCTGAAGCTTTCTTT.